These T cell receptor beta chains were read from a single sample in a study of T cells in Graves' hyperthyroidism and ophthalmopathy. MiXCR was run by TCRdb on the multiplex PCR reads, yielding one entry per CDR3 protein. The sample has more than 300,000 distinct CDR3 sequences; about 15% are singletons. Specimen: blood. These TCRs come from an older woman with Graves' hyperthyroidism. The CDR3 runs from the conserved cysteine through the conserved F or W. The order of the fields is clone size, D gene, V gene, CDR3 length, J gene, CDR3 DNA, CDR3 protein. A D gene is named only where the DNA matches it firmly. A clone size is listed for some rows: how often the clone was seen (once, few, many), or a class if it is expanded.

many	NA	TRBV18	13	TRBJ2-7	TGTGCCAGCTCACCCGGTATCACCTACGAGCAGTACTTC	CASSPGITYEQYF
many	NA	TRBV12-3/TRBV12-4	14	TRBJ1-1	TGTGCCAGCAGAAACCCCGGGGCGGCGACTGAAGCTTTCTTT	CASRNPGAATEAFF
many	NA	TRBV11-3	15	TRBJ2-3	TGTGCCAGCAGCTTTGACATCTCTAACACAGATACGCAGTATTTT	CASSFDISNTDTQYF
many	NA	TRBV29-1	15	TRBJ2-3	TGCAGCGTTGTTCCTAGTACCGGGCGCACAGATACGCAGTATTTT	CSVVPSTGRTDTQYF
few	NA	TRBV4-1	14	TRBJ2-5	TGCGCCAGCAGCCAAACAGGGGGGGAAGAGACCCAGTACTTC	CASSQTGGEETQYF
few	NA	TRBV28	10	TRBJ1-3	TGTGCCACCGTCCAGAACACCATATATTTT	CATVQNTIYF
few	TRBD2	TRBV5-8	15	TRBJ2-3	TGTGCCAGCAGCTTGCAAGCAGGGAGGGAAGATACGCAGTATTTT	CASSLQAGREDTQYF
NA	TRBD1	TRBV10-2	14	TRBJ2-3	TGCGCCAGCAGCCGGACAGGGGGCACAGATACGCAGTATTTT	CASSRTGGTDTQYF
many	NA	TRBV6-1	14	TRBJ2-5	TGTGCCAGCAGTCCCCGGCAGGGACAAGAGACCCAGTACTTC	CASSPRQGQETQYF
many	TRBD2	TRBV3-1	16	TRBJ2-3	TGTGCCAGCAGCCCCAGTGGGCGGGGGAGCACAGATACGCAGTATTTT	CASSPSGRGSTDTQYF
many	NA	TRBV30	12	TRBJ1-2	TGTGCCTGGAGTAAGGGTTTCTATGGCTACACCTTC	CAWSKGFYGYTF
few	TRBD1	TRBV5-1	16	TRBJ1-4	TGCGCCAGCAGCTTGACTAGACAGGGGCCTCGCGAAAAACTGTTTTTT	CASSLTRQGPREKLFF
many	TRBD2	TRBV10-1	15	TRBJ2-7	TGCGCCAGCAGTGAGTCGGTGTTAGCGGGACCCGAGCAGTACTTC	CASSESVLAGPEQYF
many	NA	TRBV18	14	TRBJ2-5	TGTGCCAGCTCACCACCGGTGGCGGGGGAGACCCAGTACTTC	CASSPPVAGETQYF
NA	NA	TRBV7-8	17	TRBJ2-7	TGTGCCAGCAGCCTCGGGAGACGGACAGCGGTTCTAGCCGAGCAGTACTTC	CASSLGRRTAVLAEQYF
many	NA	TRBV27	14	TRBJ1-2	TGTGCCAGCAGCTCCGGAGGGGCCGCCTATGGCTACACCTTC	CASSSGGAAYGYTF
many	TRBD2	TRBV6-6	15	TRBJ2-3	TGTGCCAGCAGTTACATGGCGGGAGCCCCAGATACGCAGTATTTT	CASSYMAGAPDTQYF
many	TRBD1	TRBV7-3	15	TRBJ2-3	TGTGCCAGCAGCCCAGACCGGGACAGTTATGATACGCAGTATTTT	CASSPDRDSYDTQYF
many	TRBD2	TRBV2	13	TRBJ2-3	TGTGCCAGCAGCGAGCGGGGGACAGATACGCAGTATTTT	CASSERGTDTQYF
many	NA	TRBV27	13	TRBJ2-5	TGTGCCAGCAGTCCCCCCAACCAAGGGACCCAGTACTTC	CASSPPNQGTQYF
few	NA	TRBV20-1	13	TRBJ2-7	TGCAGTGCTAGAGACAGGGTGAGCTACGAGCAGTACTTC	CSARDRVSYEQYF
many	TRBD2	TRBV2	15	TRBJ2-7	TGTGCCAGCAGCCCGGGACTAGCGGGAGACCACGAGCAGTACTTC	CASSPGLAGDHEQYF
many	NA	TRBV28	12	TRBJ1-2	TGTGCCAGCAGCGGGACACCGCATGGCTACACCTTC	CASSGTPHGYTF